This is a list of T cell receptor beta chains from one sample in a study of cytomegalovirus exposure and HLA in healthy donors. Only in-frame clones appear in the TCRdb table, and some are missing; sequencing was by immunoSEQ multiplex PCR. The sample holds about 170,000 clones, approximately 71% seen once. The sequencing sample was made of PBMCs. These receptors were collected from a girl under 18 in good health and CMV-seronegative. Each CDR3 is given with its conserved first and last residue. The D gene is left open where the match is weak. Size values are once, few and many counts, or a class for expanded clones, and some rows have none.

TRBD2	15	-	TRBV6-5	TRBJ2-5	CASSTPRAGRETQYF	TGTGCCAGCAGTACCCCCCGAGCGGGGAGGGAGACCCAGTACTTC
TRBD2	15	-	TRBV11-3	TRBJ2-5	CASSRRTSGKETQYF	TGTGCCAGCAGCCGTCGGACTAGCGGGAAAGAGACCCAGTACTTC
-	15	-	TRBV9	TRBJ1-4	CASSAVTGPNEKLFF	TGTGCCAGCAGCGCCGTCACAGGGCCTAATGAAAAACTGTTTTTT
TRBD1	13	once	TRBV19	TRBJ1-2	CASSVGTVYGYTF	TGTGCCAGTAGTGTCGGGACAGTCTATGGCTACACCTTC
TRBD2	16	-	TRBV7-3	TRBJ2-3	CASSLTSGGATDTQYF	TGTGCCAGCAGCTTAACCAGCGGGGGGGCTACAGATACGCAGTATTTT
TRBD1	16	few	TRBV7-6	TRBJ1-2	CASSLGGGQGDYGYTF	TGTGCCAGCAGCTTAGGGGGCGGACAGGGGGACTATGGCTACACCTTC
TRBD1	12	-	TRBV7-8	TRBJ1-1	CASSFDRAEAFF	TGTGCCAGCAGCTTTGACAGGGCTGAAGCTTTCTTT
TRBD2	17	few	TRBV4-2	TRBJ2-7	CASSQGPSGESSYEQYF	TGTGCCAGCAGCCAAGGTCCCAGCGGGGAGAGCTCCTACGAGCAGTACTTC
-	14	once	TRBV14	TRBJ2-7	CASSQIVSGYEQYF	TGTGCCAGCAGCCAGATCGTATCGGGCTACGAGCAGTACTTC
TRBD1	13	-	TRBV30	TRBJ1-2	CAWSQDRASGYTF	TGTGCCTGGAGCCAGGACAGGGCATCCGGCTACACCTTC
TRBD1	13	-	TRBV11-3	TRBJ1-1	CASSFRQGAEAFF	TGTGCCAGCAGCTTCAGACAGGGGGCTGAAGCTTTCTTT
-	15	few	TRBV9	TRBJ2-7	CASSVEGGPSYEQYF	TGTGCCAGCAGCGTAGAAGGGGGTCCCTCCTACGAGCAGTACTTC
-	16	-	TRBV2	TRBJ1-4	CASSDPTGTLNEKLFF	TGTGCCAGCAGTGATCCTACCGGGACACTCAATGAAAAACTGTTTTTT
-	13	-	TRBV13	TRBJ1-1	CASSSMGPNKAFF	TGTGCCAGCAGCTCAATGGGCCCCAATAAAGCTTTCTTT
-	12	-	TRBV4-1	TRBJ2-7	CASSPQGWEQYF	TGCGCCAGCAGCCCACAGGGATGGGAGCAGTACTTC
TRBD1	15	-	TRBV12-5	TRBJ1-1	CASGLSTGADTEAFF	TGTGCTAGTGGTTTGTCAACAGGGGCGGACACTGAAGCTTTCTTT
TRBD1	19	-	TRBV7-6	TRBJ2-2	CASSFTQGAKSAGAGELFF	TGTGCCAGCAGCTTCACTCAGGGGGCTAAATCTGCGGGCGCCGGGGAGCTGTTTTTT
TRBD1	15	-	TRBV5-1	TRBJ1-1	CASSWRQGENTEAFF	TGCGCCAGCAGCTGGCGACAGGGGGAGAACACTGAAGCTTTCTTT
-	18	once	TRBV4-1	TRBJ1-6	CASSSDTQESSYNSPLHF	TGCGCCAGCAGCTCAGACACCCAAGAGAGCTCCTATAATTCACCCCTCCACTTT
-	17	-	TRBV5-4	TRBJ2-3	CASSLAGVAGRTDTQYF	TGTGCCAGCAGCTTGGCGGGAGTGGCGGGGCGCACAGATACGCAGTATTTT
-	14	-	TRBV5-1	TRBJ1-4	CASSSGEGLGKLFF	TGCGCCAGCAGCTCCGGGGAGGGATTGGGAAAACTGTTTTTT
TRBD1	12	-	TRBV2	TRBJ1-2	CASDRDNYGYTF	TGTGCCTCCGACAGGGATAACTATGGCTACACCTTC
-	12	-	TRBV2	TRBJ1-1	CASLQGATEAFF	TGTGCCTCCCTACAGGGCGCCACTGAAGCTTTCTTT
-	15	-	TRBV27	TRBJ1-2	CASSSSLDNNYGYTF	TGTGCCAGCAGTTCCAGCTTGGACAATAACTATGGCTACACCTTC
TRBD1	16	-	TRBV5-6	TRBJ2-3	CASSAGTGTVTDTQYF	TGTGCCAGCAGCGCCGGGACAGGGACAGTCACAGATACGCAGTATTTT
TRBD1	14	-	TRBV7-9	TRBJ1-2	CASLGQGVTYGYTF	TGTGCCAGCTTGGGACAGGGGGTGACCTATGGCTACACCTTC
-	12	few	TRBV6-6	TRBJ2-1	CASTREGNEQFF	TGTGCCAGCACCAGGGAAGGGAATGAGCAGTTCTTC
TRBD2	15	-	TRBV6-4	TRBJ2-3	CASSDSSGAADTQYF	TGTGCCAGCAGTGACTCTAGCGGGGCGGCAGATACGCAGTATTTT
-	13	-	TRBV30	TRBJ2-2	CAWSEENTGELFF	TGTGCCTGGAGTGAGGAGAACACCGGGGAGCTGTTCTTT
TRBD1	17	-	TRBV7-9	TRBJ2-7	CASSFLPGTGVSYEQYF	TGTGCCAGCAGCTTCCTTCCCGGGACAGGGGTCTCCTACGAGCAGTACTTC
-	16	-	TRBV15	TRBJ2-7	CATSTPRGGFLDEQYF	TGTGCCACCAGCACCCCTAGGGGGGGGTTTTTGGACGAGCAGTACTTC
-	14	-	TRBV18	TRBJ1-1	CASSPSQMNTEAFF	TGTGCCAGCTCACCATCTCAGATGAACACTGAAGCTTTCTTT
TRBD1	15	-	TRBV6-6	TRBJ1-4	CASREPGGFNEKLFF	TGTGCCAGCAGAGAACCAGGGGGATTTAATGAAAAACTGTTTTTT
-	13	-	TRBV12-5	TRBJ1-1	CASGLGGNTEAFF	TGTGCTAGTGGTTTAGGAGGTAACACTGAAGCTTTCTTT
-	14	-	TRBV7-8	TRBJ1-2	CASSHGQKGYGYTF	TGTGCCAGCAGCCACGGACAGAAAGGCTATGGCTACACCTTC
TRBD2	16	-	TRBV7-8	TRBJ2-2	CASSRTGGPDTGELFF	TGTGCCAGCAGCCGAACGGGGGGGCCAGACACCGGGGAGCTGTTTTTT
TRBD2	17	-	TRBV7-3	TRBJ2-7	CASSLTGRGGPFDEQYF	TGTGCCAGCAGCTTAACAGGGCGGGGGGGGCCCTTCGACGAGCAGTACTTC
-	15	-	TRBV6-1	TRBJ1-5	CASSGGGAGNQPQHF	TGTGCCAGCAGTGGCGGGGGGGCGGGTAATCAGCCCCAGCATTTT
TRBD1	14	few	TRBV5-1	TRBJ1-2	CASSPSQGAKGYTF	TGCGCCAGCAGCCCTTCCCAGGGGGCGAAAGGCTACACCTTC
TRBD2	16	-	TRBV19	TRBJ2-1	CASSIVRGGLSDEQFF	TGTGCCAGTAGTATTGTGCGGGGGGGCCTATCGGATGAGCAGTTCTTC
-	14	-	TRBV5-1	TRBJ1-4	CASSFGGQDEKLFF	TGCGCCAGCAGCTTCGGGGGGCAGGATGAAAAACTGTTTTTT
TRBD1	15	-	TRBV11-2	TRBJ1-5	CASSPQGNSNQPQHF	TGTGCCAGCAGCCCACAGGGGAATAGCAATCAGCCCCAGCATTTT
TRBD2	15	-	TRBV5-1	TRBJ2-1	CASSLVAGERNEQFF	TGCGCCAGCAGCTTGGTAGCGGGGGAGCGGAATGAGCAGTTCTTC
-	15	-	TRBV6-6	TRBJ2-3	CASSDTGRRLGTQYF	TGTGCCAGCAGTGATACAGGTCGACGGCTGGGTACGCAGTATTTT
TRBD1	12	few	TRBV7-9	TRBJ2-1	CASSEQGREQFF	TGTGCCAGCAGCGAACAGGGGAGAGAGCAGTTCTTC
-	14	-	TRBV6-5	TRBJ2-7	CASRKLGVHYEQYF	TGTGCCAGCAGAAAACTCGGAGTCCACTACGAGCAGTACTTC
-	18	-	TRBV18	TRBJ2-6	CASSPARTASSGANVLTF	TGTGCCAGCTCACCTGCCCGGACAGCCTCCTCTGGGGCCAACGTCCTGACTTTC
-	16	-	TRBV15	TRBJ2-4	CATSRAQTKAKNIQYF	TGTGCCACCAGCAGAGCACAGACTAAAGCCAAAAACATTCAGTACTTC
TRBD2	16	-	TRBV7-3	TRBJ2-3	CASSSSRGESTDTQYF	TGTGCCAGCAGCTCCTCACGGGGGGAAAGCACAGATACGCAGTATTTT
-	13	few	TRBV21-1	TRBJ2-7	CASSGHRDYEQYF	TGTGCCAGCAGCGGTCACAGGGACTACGAGCAGTACTTC
TRBD1	14	-	TRBV5-1	TRBJ1-6	CASSSTGESSPLHF	TGCGCCAGCAGCTCTACAGGGGAAAGTTCACCCCTCCACTTT
TRBD2	16	-	TRBV25-1	TRBJ2-1	CASSEFGLAGVNEQFF	TGTGCCAGCAGTGAATTCGGACTAGCGGGCGTCAATGAGCAGTTCTTC
-	14	once	TRBV6-1	TRBJ2-7	CASSAAQDGYEQYF	TGTGCCAGCAGTGCGGCCCAGGATGGATACGAGCAGTACTTC
TRBD1	18	-	TRBV27	TRBJ2-2	CASSLTGVVSPLSGELFF	TGTGCCAGCAGTTTGACAGGGGTAGTGTCCCCACTTTCCGGGGAGCTGTTTTTT
TRBD1	16	few	TRBV7-9	TRBJ2-5	CASRPVPGQEVETQYF	TGTGCCAGCAGGCCCGTCCCGGGACAGGAGGTGGAGACCCAGTACTTC
-	13	few	TRBV5-1	TRBJ2-7	CASSLPSSYEQYF	TGCGCCAGCAGCTTGCCCTCCTCCTACGAGCAGTACTTC
TRBD1	15	-	TRBV6-5	TRBJ2-3	CASRPTGGEIDTQYF	TGTGCCAGCCGCCCGACAGGGGGCGAGATAGATACGCAGTATTTT